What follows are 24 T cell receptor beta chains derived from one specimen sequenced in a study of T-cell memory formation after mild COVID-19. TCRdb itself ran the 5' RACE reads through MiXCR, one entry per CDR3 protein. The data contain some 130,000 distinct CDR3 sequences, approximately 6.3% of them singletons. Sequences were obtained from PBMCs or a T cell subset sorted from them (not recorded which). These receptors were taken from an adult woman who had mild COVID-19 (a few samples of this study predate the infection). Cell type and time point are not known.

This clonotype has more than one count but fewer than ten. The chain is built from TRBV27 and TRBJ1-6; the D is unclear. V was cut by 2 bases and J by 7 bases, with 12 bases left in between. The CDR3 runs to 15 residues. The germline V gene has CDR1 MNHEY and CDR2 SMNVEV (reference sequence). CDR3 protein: CASSLIGKLNSPLHF. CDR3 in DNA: TGTGCCAGCAGTTTAATAGGGAAACTAAATTCACCCCTCCACTTT.

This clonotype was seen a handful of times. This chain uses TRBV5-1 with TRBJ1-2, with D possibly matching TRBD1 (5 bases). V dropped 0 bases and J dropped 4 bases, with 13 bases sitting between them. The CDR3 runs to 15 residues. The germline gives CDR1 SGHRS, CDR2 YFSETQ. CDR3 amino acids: CASSLGTSTIYGYTF. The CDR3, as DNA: TGCGCCAGCAGCTTGGGGACAAGTACAATCTATGGCTACACCTTC.

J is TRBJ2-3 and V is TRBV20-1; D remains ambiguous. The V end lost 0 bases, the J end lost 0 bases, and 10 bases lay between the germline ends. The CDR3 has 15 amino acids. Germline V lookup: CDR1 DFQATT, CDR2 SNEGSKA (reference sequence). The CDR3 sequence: CSAREARVSTDTQYF. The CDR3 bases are TGCAGTGCTAGAGAGGCGCGCGTTAGCACAGATACGCAGTATTTT.

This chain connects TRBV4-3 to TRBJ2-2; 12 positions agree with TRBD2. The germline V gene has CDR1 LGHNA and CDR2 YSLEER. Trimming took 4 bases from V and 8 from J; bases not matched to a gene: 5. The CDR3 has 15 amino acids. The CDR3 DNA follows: TGCGCCAGCAGCCGCCGACTAGCGGGAGCTGGGGAGCTGTTTTTT. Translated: CASSRRLAGAGELFF.

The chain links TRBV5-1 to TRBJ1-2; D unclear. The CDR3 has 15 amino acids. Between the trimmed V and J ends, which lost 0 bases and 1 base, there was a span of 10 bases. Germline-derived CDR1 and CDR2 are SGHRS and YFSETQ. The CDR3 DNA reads TGCGCCAGCAGCTTGGAAGGAGGCCGTAACTATGGCTACACCTTC. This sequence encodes CASSLEGGRNYGYTF.

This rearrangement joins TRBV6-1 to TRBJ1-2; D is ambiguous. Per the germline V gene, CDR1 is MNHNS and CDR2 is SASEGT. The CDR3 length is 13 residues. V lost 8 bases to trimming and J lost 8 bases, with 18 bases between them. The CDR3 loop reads CASSSTQESGYTF. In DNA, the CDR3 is TGTGCCAGCTCCAGCACCCAGGAAAGCGGCTACACCTTC.

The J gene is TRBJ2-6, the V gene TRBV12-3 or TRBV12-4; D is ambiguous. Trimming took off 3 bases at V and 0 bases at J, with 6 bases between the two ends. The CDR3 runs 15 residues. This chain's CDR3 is CASSFAGSGANVLTF. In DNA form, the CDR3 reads TGTGCCAGCAGTTTCGCAGGCTCTGGGGCCAACGTCCTGACTTTC.

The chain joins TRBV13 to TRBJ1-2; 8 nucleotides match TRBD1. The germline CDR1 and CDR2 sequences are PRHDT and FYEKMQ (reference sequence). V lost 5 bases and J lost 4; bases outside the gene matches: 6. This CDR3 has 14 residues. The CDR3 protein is CASSLRTGSYGYTF. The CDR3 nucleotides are TGTGCCAGCAGCCTCCGGACAGGGAGCTATGGCTACACCTTC.

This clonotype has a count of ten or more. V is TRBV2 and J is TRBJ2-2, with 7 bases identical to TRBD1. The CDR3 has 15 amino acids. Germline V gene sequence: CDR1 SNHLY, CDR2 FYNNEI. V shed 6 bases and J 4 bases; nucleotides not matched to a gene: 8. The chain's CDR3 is CASRRQGIGTGELFF. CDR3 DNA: TGTGCCAGCAGACGACAGGGAATTGGCACCGGGGAGCTGTTTTTT.

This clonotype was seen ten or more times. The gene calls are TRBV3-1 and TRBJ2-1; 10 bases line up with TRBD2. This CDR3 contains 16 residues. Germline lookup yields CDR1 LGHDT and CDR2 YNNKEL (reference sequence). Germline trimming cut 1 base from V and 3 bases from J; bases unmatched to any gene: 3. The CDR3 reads CASSQVSGGVYNEQFF. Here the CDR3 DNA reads TGTGCCAGCAGCCAAGTAAGCGGGGGGGTCTACAATGAGCAGTTCTTC.

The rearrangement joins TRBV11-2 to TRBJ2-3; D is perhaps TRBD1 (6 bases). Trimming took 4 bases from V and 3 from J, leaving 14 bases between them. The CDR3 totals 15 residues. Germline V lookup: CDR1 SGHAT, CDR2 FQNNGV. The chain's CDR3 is CASSSTGTRTDTQYF. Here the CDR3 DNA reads TGTGCCAGCAGCTCCACAGGGACCCGAACAGATACGCAGTATTTT.

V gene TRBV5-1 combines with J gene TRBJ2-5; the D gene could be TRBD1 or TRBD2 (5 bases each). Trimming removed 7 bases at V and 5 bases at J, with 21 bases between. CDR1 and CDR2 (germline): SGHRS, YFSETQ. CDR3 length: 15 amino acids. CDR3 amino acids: CASGSPGQGDETQYF. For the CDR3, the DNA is TGCGCCAGCGGTTCCCCCGGGCAGGGAGACGAGACCCAGTACTTC.

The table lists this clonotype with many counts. In DNA form, the CDR3 reads TGTGCCAGCAGCGTAGAACCTCATCGGAACACTGAAGCTTTCTTT. Residues: CASSVEPHRNTEAFF. V usage is TRBV9 and J usage is TRBJ1-1; no clear D gene. Germline V lookup: CDR1 SGDLS, CDR2 YYNGEE. Trimming took off 0 bases at V and 1 base at J, with 10 bases between the two ends. This CDR3 comprises 15 residues.

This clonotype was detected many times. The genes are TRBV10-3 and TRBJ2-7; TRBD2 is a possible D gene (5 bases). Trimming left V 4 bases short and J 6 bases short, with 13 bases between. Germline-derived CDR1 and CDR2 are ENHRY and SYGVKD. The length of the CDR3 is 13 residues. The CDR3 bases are TGTGCCATCAGTGGGCACGGGGTTCCCGAGCAGTACTTC. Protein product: CAISGHGVPEQYF.

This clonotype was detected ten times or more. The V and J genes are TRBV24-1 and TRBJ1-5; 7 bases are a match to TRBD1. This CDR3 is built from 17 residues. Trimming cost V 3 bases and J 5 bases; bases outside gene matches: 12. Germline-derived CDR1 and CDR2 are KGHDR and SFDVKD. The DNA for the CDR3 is TGTGCCACCAGTGATCCGTGGCGGAACAGGGGTGATCAGCCCCAGCATTTT. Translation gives CATSDPWRNRGDQPQHF.

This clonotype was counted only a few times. DNA for the CDR3: TGTGCCAGCAGCTTCTATATCGTCCCGACAGGGTGGACCTACAATGAGCAGTTCTTC. Residues: CASSFYIVPTGWTYNEQFF. The rearrangement joins TRBV5-5 to TRBJ2-1, with TRBD1 identical over 7 bases. J lost 2 bases, V lost 2 bases, and 16 bases had no gene match. The CDR3 has 19 residues. Per germline, CDR1 SGHKS and CDR2 YYEKEE (reference sequence).

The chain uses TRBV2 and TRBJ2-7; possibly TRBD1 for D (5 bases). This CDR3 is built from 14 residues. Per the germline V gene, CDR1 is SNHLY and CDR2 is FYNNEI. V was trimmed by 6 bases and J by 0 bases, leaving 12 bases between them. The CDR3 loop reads CASRVRVYSYEQYF. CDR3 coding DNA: TGTGCCAGCAGAGTCAGGGTTTACTCCTACGAGCAGTACTTC. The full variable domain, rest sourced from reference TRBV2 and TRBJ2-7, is EPEVTQTPSHQVTQMGQEVILRCVPISNHLYFYWYRQILGQKVEFLVSFYNNEISEKSEIFDDQFSVERPDGSNFTLKIRSTKLEDSAMYFCASRVRVYSYEQYFGPGTRLTVT.

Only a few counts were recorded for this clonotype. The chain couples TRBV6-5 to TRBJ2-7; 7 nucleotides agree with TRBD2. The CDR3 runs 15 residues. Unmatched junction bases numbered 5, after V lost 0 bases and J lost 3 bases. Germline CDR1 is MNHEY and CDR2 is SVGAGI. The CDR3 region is CASSYSNVAGYEQYF. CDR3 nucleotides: TGTGCCAGCAGTTACTCGAACGTAGCGGGCTACGAGCAGTACTTC.

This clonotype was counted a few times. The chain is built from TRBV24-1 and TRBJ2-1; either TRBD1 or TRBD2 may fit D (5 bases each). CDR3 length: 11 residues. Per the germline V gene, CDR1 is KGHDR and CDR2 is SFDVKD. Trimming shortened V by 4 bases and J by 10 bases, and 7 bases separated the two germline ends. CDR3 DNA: TGTGCCACCAGTGACTGGGGGGAGCAGTTCTTC. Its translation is CATSDWGEQFF.

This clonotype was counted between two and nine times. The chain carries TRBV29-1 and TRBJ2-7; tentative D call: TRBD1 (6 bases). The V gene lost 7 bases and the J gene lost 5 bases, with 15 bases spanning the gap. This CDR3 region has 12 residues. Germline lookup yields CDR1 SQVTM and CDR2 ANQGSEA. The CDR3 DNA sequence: TGCAGCGCCGCCGGGACATTTCACGAGCAGTACTTC. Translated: CSAAGTFHEQYF.

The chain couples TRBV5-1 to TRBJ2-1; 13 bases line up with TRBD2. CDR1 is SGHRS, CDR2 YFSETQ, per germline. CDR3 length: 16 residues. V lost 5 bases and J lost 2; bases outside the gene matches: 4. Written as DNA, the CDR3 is TGCGCCAGCAGAACTACTAGCGGGGGGGCCTACAATGAGCAGTTCTTC. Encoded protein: CASRTTSGGAYNEQFF.

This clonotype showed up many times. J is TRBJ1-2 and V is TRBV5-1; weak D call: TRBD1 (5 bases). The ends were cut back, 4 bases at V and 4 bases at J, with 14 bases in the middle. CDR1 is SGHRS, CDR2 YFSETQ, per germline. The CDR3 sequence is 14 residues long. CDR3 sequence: CASSDTQGIYGYTF. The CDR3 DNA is TGCGCCAGCAGCGACACTCAGGGTATCTATGGCTACACCTTC.

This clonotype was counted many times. The CDR3 nucleotides are TGTGCCAGCAGCCGCCTTAGCGGGGGCGAGACCCAGTACTTC. It encodes CASSRLSGGETQYF. V and J are TRBV12-3 or TRBV12-4 and TRBJ2-5; TRBD2 aligns across 9 bases. The length of the CDR3 is 14 residues. The ends lost 6 bases at V and 5 bases at J; junction bases unmatched: 7.

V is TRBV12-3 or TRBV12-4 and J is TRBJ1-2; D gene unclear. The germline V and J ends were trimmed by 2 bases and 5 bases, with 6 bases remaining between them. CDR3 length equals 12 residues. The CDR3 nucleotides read TGTGCCAGCAGTTTATCGGATTATGGCTACACCTTC. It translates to CASSLSDYGYTF.